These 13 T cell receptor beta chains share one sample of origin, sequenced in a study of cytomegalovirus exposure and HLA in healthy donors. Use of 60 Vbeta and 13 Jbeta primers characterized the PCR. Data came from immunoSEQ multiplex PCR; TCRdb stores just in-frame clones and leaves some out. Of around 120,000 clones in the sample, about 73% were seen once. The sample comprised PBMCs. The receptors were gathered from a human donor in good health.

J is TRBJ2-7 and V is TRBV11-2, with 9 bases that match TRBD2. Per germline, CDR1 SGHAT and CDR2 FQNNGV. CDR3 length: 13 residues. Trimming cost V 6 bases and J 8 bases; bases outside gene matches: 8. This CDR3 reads CASRISGSGKQYF. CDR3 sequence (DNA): TGTGCCAGCAGGATTAGCGGGAGCGGTAAGCAGTACTTC.

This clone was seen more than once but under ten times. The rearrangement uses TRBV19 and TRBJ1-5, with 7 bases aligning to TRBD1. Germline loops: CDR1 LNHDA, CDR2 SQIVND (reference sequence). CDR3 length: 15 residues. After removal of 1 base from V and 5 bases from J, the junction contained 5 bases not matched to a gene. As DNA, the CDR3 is TGTGCCAGTAGTATAGGAGGGGGCGGTTATCAGCCCCAGCATTTT. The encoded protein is CASSIGGGGYQPQHF.

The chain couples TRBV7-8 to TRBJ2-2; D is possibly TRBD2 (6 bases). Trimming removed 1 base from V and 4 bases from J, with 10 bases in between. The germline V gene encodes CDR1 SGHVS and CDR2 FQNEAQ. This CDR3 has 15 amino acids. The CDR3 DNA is TGTGCCAGCAGCTTAGACGGGAGTAGCACCGGGGAGCTGTTTTTT. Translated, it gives CASSLDGSSTGELFF.

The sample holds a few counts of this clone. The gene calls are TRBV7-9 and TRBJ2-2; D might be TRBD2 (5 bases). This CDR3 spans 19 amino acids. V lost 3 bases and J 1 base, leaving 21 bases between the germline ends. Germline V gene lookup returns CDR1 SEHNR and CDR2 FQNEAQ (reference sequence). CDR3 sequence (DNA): TGTGCCAGCAGCTTTTTCCCCCCGCCTAGCAGCGGGAACACCGGGGAGCTGTTTTTT. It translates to CASSFFPPPSSGNTGELFF.

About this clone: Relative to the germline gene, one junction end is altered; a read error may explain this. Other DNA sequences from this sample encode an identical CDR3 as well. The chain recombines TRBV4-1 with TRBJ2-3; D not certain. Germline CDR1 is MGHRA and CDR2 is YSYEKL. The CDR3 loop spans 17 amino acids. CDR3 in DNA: TGCGCCAGTAGCCAAGATGGTCCCGGTGAACTACTGGTGGAGCAGTATTTT. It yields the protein CASSQDGPGELLVEQYF.

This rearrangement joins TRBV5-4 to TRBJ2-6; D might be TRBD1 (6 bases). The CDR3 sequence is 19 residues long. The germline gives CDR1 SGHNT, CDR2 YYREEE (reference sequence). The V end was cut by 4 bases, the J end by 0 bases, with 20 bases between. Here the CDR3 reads CASSRAVTGSVSGANVLTF. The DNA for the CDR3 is TGTGCCAGCAGCCGGGCAGTTACAGGGAGTGTCTCTGGGGCCAACGTCCTGACTTTC.

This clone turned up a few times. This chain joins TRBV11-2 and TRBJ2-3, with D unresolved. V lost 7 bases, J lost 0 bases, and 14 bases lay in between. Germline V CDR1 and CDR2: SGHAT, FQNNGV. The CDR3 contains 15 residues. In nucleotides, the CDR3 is TGTGCCAGCACCGTATTGGCCTCGAGCACAGATACGCAGTATTTT. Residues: CASTVLASSTDTQYF. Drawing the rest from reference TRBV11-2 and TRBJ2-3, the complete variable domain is EAGVAQSPRYKIIEKRQSVAFWCNPISGHATLYWYQQILGQGPKLLIQFQNNGVVDDSQLPKDRFSAERLKGVDSTLKIQPAKLEDSAVYLCASTVLASSTDTQYFGPGTRLTVL.

The CDR3 sequence: CASSMRQGGTEAFF. The CDR3 DNA follows: TGTGCCAGTAGTATGAGGCAGGGCGGCACTGAAGCTTTCTTT. The chain is built from TRBV19 and TRBJ1-1; possible D gene TRBD1, 5 bases. The CDR3 runs to 14 residues. V was clipped by 3 bases and J by 4 bases, with 12 bases between them. CDR1 is LNHDA, CDR2 SQIVND, per germline (reference sequence).

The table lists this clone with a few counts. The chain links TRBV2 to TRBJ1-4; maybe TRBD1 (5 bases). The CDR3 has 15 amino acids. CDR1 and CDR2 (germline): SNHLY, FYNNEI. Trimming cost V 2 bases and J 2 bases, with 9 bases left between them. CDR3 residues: CASSEWAGTNEKLFF. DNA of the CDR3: TGTGCCAGCAGTGAATGGGCAGGGACTAATGAAAAACTGTTTTTT. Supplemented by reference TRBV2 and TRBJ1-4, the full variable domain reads EPEVTQTPSHQVTQMGQEVILRCVPISNHLYFYWYRQILGQKVEFLVSFYNNEISEKSEIFDDQFSVERPDGSNFTLKIRSTKLEDSAMYFCASSEWAGTNEKLFFGSGTQLSVL.

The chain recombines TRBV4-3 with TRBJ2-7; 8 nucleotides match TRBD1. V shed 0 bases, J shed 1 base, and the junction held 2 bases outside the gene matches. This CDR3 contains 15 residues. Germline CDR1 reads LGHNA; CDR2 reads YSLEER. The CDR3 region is CASSQEDRASYEQYF. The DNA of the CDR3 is TGCGCCAGCAGCCAAGAGGACAGGGCGTCCTACGAGCAGTACTTC.

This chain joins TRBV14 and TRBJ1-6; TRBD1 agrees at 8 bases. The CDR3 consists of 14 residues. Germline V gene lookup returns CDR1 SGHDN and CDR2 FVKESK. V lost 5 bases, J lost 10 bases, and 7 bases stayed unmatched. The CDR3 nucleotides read TGTGCCAGCAGCGGCCGACAGGGGAGGTCACCCCTCCACTTT. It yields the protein CASSGRQGRSPLHF.

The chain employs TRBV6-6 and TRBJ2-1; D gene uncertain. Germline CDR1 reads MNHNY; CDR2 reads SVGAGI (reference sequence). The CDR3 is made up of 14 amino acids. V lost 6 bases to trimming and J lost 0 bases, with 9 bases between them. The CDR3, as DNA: TGTGCCAGCAGCCCGTCGAGCTCCTACAATGAGCAGTTCTTC. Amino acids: CASSPSSSYNEQFF.

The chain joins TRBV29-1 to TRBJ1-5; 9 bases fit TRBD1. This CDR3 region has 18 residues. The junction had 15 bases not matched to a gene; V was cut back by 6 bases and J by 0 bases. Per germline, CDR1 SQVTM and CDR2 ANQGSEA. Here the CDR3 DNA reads TGCAGCGTGGGTCGGACAGGGGTCGCTGGCCTTAGCAATCAGCCCCAGCATTTT. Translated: CSVGRTGVAGLSNQPQHF. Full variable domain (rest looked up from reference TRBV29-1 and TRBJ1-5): SAVISQKPSRDICQRGTSLTIQCQVDSQVTMMFWYRQQPGQSLTLIATANQGSEATYESGFVIDKFPISRPNLTFSTLTVSNMSPEDSSIYLCSVGRTGVAGLSNQPQHFGDGTRLSIL.